What follows describes a single TCR beta chain. Its antigen target is currently unknown. No per-base quality is available; no much larger clone lies one base away. CDR1 and CDR2 were assigned from the germline V gene (reference sequence) as LNHDA and SQIVND. The CDR3 has 15 amino acids, counting the end cysteine and phenylalanine. Only the CDR3 portion is preserved as DNA: 45 bases, with reading frame beginning at the first base. V loses 4 bases, J loses 6 bases, and the germline ends lie 16 bases apart. The source of the sample is a study of T cells in Graves' hyperthyroidism and ophthalmopathy (dated by TCRdb to about 2019). About the investigation overall: Peripheral blood was collected at initial diagnosis, before any treatment. To identify distinguishing TCR V-J signatures, a discovery cohort of roughly 100 patients was used, comprising 43 with Graves' ophthalmopathy and roughly 60 with stable Graves' hyperthyroidism. Prospective prediction of ophthalmopathy was tested in an independent validation cohort consisting of fewer than 20 hyperthyroidism patients and approximately 16 patients who later progressed to ophthalmopathy. For training and testing, the 100 patients in the discovery cohort were randomly divided in a 7:3 ratio. The study also compared thyroid tissue and blood T-cell repertoires from 5 to 7 Graves' hyperthyroidism patients. After sampling, hyperthyroidism patients received methimazole starting at 30 mg daily, and ophthalmopathy patients received high-dose intravenous methylprednisolone. The paper describes TCR Vbeta CDR3 sequencing of 135 peripheral blood samples, made up of 43 ophthalmopathy patients, 70 to 75 hyperthyroidism patients and 17 progressor patients. The study at large found these results: Ophthalmopathy was separated from stable hyperthyroidism by a 13 V-J signature model, with 85% to 90% sensitivity and about 84% specificity obtained in cross-validation and 80%/75% obtained in testing. During validation, the model predicted progression to ophthalmopathy a median of about 6.5 months ahead of onset, with around 70% sensitivity and around 72% specificity. Sample size was not statistically predetermined, and investigators were not blinded to group allocation. Most expanded thyroid clonotypes (frequency above 0.001) were also found in blood, which suggests that blood repertoires may mirror thyroid immune responses.

Stable Graves' hyperthyroidism was defined as no progression to ophthalmopathy during 18 months of follow-up. Hyperthyroidism patients were aged 18 to 65 years and newly diagnosed, with disease duration of less than 2 months. Any patient with an uncontrolled infection, another autoimmune disease, pregnancy or lactation was excluded. Diagnoses were based on clinical symptoms, serum thyroxine and TRAb, thyroid ultrasound and orbital computed tomography. Ficoll-Paque density gradient centrifugation was used to isolate PBMCs from around 10 ml of fresh peripheral blood. Total RNA was extracted using Trizol reagent, and RNA quality was assessed on an Agilent 2100 Bioanalyzer. The TCR beta CDR3 regions were amplified from RNA transcripts. The first round of RT-PCR for the TCR CDR3 was performed with the HTBI primer set and the Qiagen OneStep RT-PCR kit. Libraries were constructed in a second round of multiplex PCR, after which size selection and purification were performed. Sequencing of the libraries was done on an Illumina HiSeq2000 using paired-end 100 bp reads. In the original analysis: SOAPnuke was used to process the raw data, with reads discarded if the reads contained adapters or uncalled bases, had a mean Phred below 15, or lacked an exact constant-primer or identifier match. High-quality paired reads were merged with COPE v1.2.5, and unique nucleotide sequences were defined as clonotypes. MiTCR v1.1 was used to align the clonotypes against IMGT TRBV, TRBD and TRBJ reference segments. The analysis was restricted to V-J combinations with a frequency above 0.0001, which together covered 99.2% of the repertoires. The TCS score was defined as F50 (clonal expansion) divided by E x V (chaos), with BLOSUM62-based TCRdist calculated between CDR3 peptides within each V-J. Welch's t-statistics and random forest reduced 500 to 650 V-J features to about 13, which were used in a naive Bayes classifier (R e1071). The public reads were reanalyzed by TCRdb: fastp trimming at Q25, MiXCR alignment, in-frame beta chains only. Here each entry gathers all rows of one CDR3 protein and keeps the most common genes and DNA. These V and J calls rely on TCRdb rather than the paper's analysis. In all, the sample holds around 620,000 distinct CDR3 sequences, and roughly 15% of those were seen once. 3.5% to 4% of the sample belongs to the ten largest clones.

Sequencing was performed on blood. The receptor was derived from a woman aged 25-40 years with Graves' hyperthyroidism. The chain joins TRBV19 to TRBJ1-5, with the D gene too uncertain to name. The CDR3 amino acid sequence is: CASSTDGLGSQPQHF. The sequenced DNA: TGTGCCAGTAGTACGGACGGACTAGGGAGTCAGCCCCAGCATTTT.